The TCR beta chain described here comes from a study of blood T cell repertoires in COVID-19 (dated by TCRdb to about 2020). In the study overall: Samples from collaborators originated in the United States, Italy and Spain and spanned both the acute and convalescent phases of COVID-19. The sample metadata nearly always contained a de-identified subject ID, COVID-19 status, age in years and sex. HLA class I and class II types, where available, came from metadata supplied by the sample provider rather than from assay-based typing. The repertoires were released in a freely available public database meant as a resource for research on the immune response to SARS-CoV-2. The prospective study material was composed of cDNA or gDNA derived from T cells, B-cell-depleted T cells, or PBMCs. Samples came from the ongoing ImmuneRACE study (first 160 participants) plus 1,254 subjects from 6 global collaborators. Subjects who had been exposed to COVID-19, were actively infected with it, or had recovered from it provided the deeply sampled blood TCRbeta repertoires that made up the dataset.

This clone has just one count. Its antigen target is currently unknown. Base-call qualities are not available, and no considerably larger clone is one nucleotide away. Results and caveats for the whole study, not just this receptor: Clinical and demographic metadata were provided uncurated, with the amount varying by source and participant.

One collaborating source in Seattle enrolled patients while the patients were actively infected and followed the patients over time throughout the course of disease. The collaborating institutions used their own protocols to collect whole blood in K2EDTA tubes. Collaborator samples were shipped for TCRbeta analysis as frozen whole blood, isolated PBMCs, or DNA extracted from either sample type. TCRbeta CDR3 regions were amplified from genomic DNA by means of the immunoSEQ Assay, a bias-controlled multiplex PCR. In the original analysis: Nucleated cell counts per sample were estimated from amplification of reference gene primers within the assay. To quantify the absolute abundance of each unique TCRbeta CDR3 rearrangement, sequence reads were collapsed and filtered. Productive Simpson clonality was computed per sample as the square root of Simpson's diversity index over productive rearrangements. Sourced from immuneACCESS, this table was stored by TCRdb with only in-frame sequences that have V and J called. A share of the clones is absent; for the studies checked, an unresolved V gene accounts for under half, and the remainder has no known explanation. V and J calls and clone size are copied from that table; D and trimming were computed from the DNA. Counted in this sample were over 120,000 clones; more than 75% of them appeared once. Around 5% of the sample is held by the ten biggest clonotypes.

The CDR3 has 16 amino acids, counting the end cysteine and phenylalanine. Of the read, only the CDR3 DNA is kept; its 48 bases are in frame from base 1. From the germline V gene (reference sequence), CDR1 is GTSNPN and CDR2 is SVGIG. Unmatched junction bases come to 5, with V trimmed by 4 bases and J by 1 base. The sequenced material came from peripheral blood. The receptor was isolated from a woman in her 70s with COVID-19, enrolled during active disease. The V and J segments used are TRBV30 and TRBJ2-6, with 9 middle bases fitting TRBD2. In nucleotides, the sequence is TGTGCCTGGATCAAGGGACTAGCTTCTGGGGCCAACGTCCTGACTTTC. This translates into CAWIKGLASGANVLTF. When the CDR3 is completed using the reference TRBV30 and TRBJ2-6 genes on either side, the full variable domain is SQTIHQWPATLVQPVGSPLSLECTVEGTSNPNLYWYRQAAGRGLQLLFYSVGIGQISSEVPQNLSASRPQDRQFILSSKKLLLSDSGFYLCAWIKGLASGANVLTFGAGSRLTVL.